The present TCR beta chain was sequenced within a study of blood T cell dynamics during melanoma immunotherapy. In the study overall: Standard first-line treatment here was pembrolizumab or nivolumab plus ipilimumab in metastatic melanoma.

DNA loading was fixed at 300 to 350 ng for all bulk PBMC samples. Generated by immunoSEQ multiplex PCR, the TCRdb table keeps only in-frame clones and is missing some. The repertoire holds about 28,000 clones, with approximately 80% as singletons. V was pared by 3 bases and J by 1 base, with 15 bases between. The CDR3 length is 16 residues. Germline V CDR1 and CDR2: MDHEN, SYDVKM. The time point is: week 3, after first cycle of checkpoint inhibitor. One draw preceded checkpoint blockade; another followed its first cycle at week 3. The chain recombines TRBV28 with TRBJ1-2; D is ambiguous. This TCR was sampled from a human donor with melanoma. Sequenced material: blood, taken from a patient treated with checkpoint blockade. CDR3 in amino acids: CASSFLGGSRNYGYTF. The DNA for the CDR3 is TGTGCCAGCAGTTTTCTCGGAGGATCTCGTAACTATGGCTACACCTTC.